Sequencing of this TCR beta chain was carried out in a study of brain metastases from non-small cell lung cancer. Study-level results: T-cell clones appeared expanded in around 64% of brain metastases relative to matched primary tumors. Compared with primary tumors, brain metastases showed less T-cell infiltration. Metastases had sparse T cells but largely shared repertoires with primaries.

Germline trimming cut 4 bases from V and 5 bases from J; bases unmatched to any gene: 10. The germline CDR1 and CDR2 sequences are LNHDA and SQIVND (reference sequence). This CDR3 has 15 residues. Comment on this clone: Antigen specificity is unknown.

Repertoires were generated with immunoSEQ multiplex PCR, while TCRdb's copy carries only in-frame clones and drops some. Of 14,000 to 15,000 clones listed, over 80% were seen once; the top ten hold roughly 7.1%. The sequencing input was primary lung tumor tissue. This sequence originates from a donor at least 40 years old with non-small cell lung cancer. The V call is TRBV19, the J call TRBJ2-5, with 7 bases fitting TRBD1. This chain's CDR3 is CASSREQGSLETQYF. CDR3 in DNA: TGTGCCAGTAGTAGAGAACAGGGGTCGCTGGAGACCCAGTACTTC. Full variable domain (missing parts from reference TRBV19 and TRBJ2-5): DGGITQSPKYLFRKEGQNVTLSCEQNLNHDAMYWYRQDPGQGLRLIYYSQIVNDFQKGDIAEGYSVSREKKESFPLTVTSAQKNPTAFYLCASSREQGSLETQYFGPGTRLLVL.